This T cell receptor beta chain was profiled in a study of CD8 T cells in ankylosing spondylitis. General study points: Seemingly characteristic of ankylosing spondylitis blood was a TCR beta motif consisting of about 8 highly homologous variants. Significantly higher representation of disease-linked clones was reported for matched ankylosing spondylitis synovial fluid. Disease-linked clones bore a CD8+ phenotype and were relatively rare in peripheral blood.

This clonotype was detected many times. Its antigen remains unknown. Quantitative 5'-RACE with molecular barcodes generated TCR beta libraries. MiXCR, applied by TCRdb to the 5' RACE reads, yields one record per CDR3 protein. The sample carries roughly 40,000 distinct CDR3 sequences, approximately 3.6% recorded once. Material: blood, either unsorted or a sorted T cell fraction (not recorded which). The clonotype was recovered from a female donor with ankylosing spondylitis or in good health (not recorded which).

The CDR3 DNA reads as TGTGCCAGCAGCCCTCATGGGTCCTACGAGCAGTACTTC. This sequence encodes CASSPHGSYEQYF. The rearrangement links TRBV9 to TRBJ2-7; D unclear. The germline V gene has CDR1 SGDLS and CDR2 YYNGEE. V lost 4 bases and J 1 base, leaving 9 bases between the germline ends. The CDR3 runs to 13 residues.